The rows below give T cell receptor beta chains drawn from one sample of a study of CD8 T cells in Susac syndrome. TCRdb analysed the immunoSEQ multiplex PCR reads with MiXCR anew, one entry per CDR3 protein. The sample carries roughly 200,000 distinct CDR3 sequences, approximately 94% recorded once. Sequencing was carried out using CD4+ T cells from PBMCs. The receptors derive from a human donor in good health. The conserved cysteine and the conserved F or W are not part of the CDR3 here. A D gene is named only where the DNA matches it firmly.

j_gene | d_gene | v_gene | CDR3aa
TRBJ1-1 | NA | TRBV18 | ASQKEENTEAF
TRBJ1-5 | TRBD1 | TRBV27 | ASRGDRVNQPQH
TRBJ1-2 | TRBD1 | TRBV7-9 | ASSYRTGGSANYGYT
TRBJ2-1 | TRBD1 | TRBV24-1 | ATSDPGQGGSYNEQF
TRBJ2-1 | TRBD1 | TRBV7-9 | ASRPQGASNEQF
TRBJ2-1 | TRBD1 | TRBV7-3 | ASSLYPGQGLYNEQF
TRBJ2-7 | TRBD2 | TRBV20-1 | SARGSRGFSYEQY
TRBJ1-1 | NA | TRBV4-2 | ASRRGSGARDTEAF
TRBJ2-3 | NA | TRBV3-1 | ASSQRGHTDTQY
TRBJ2-3 | NA | TRBV7-2 | ASSLGFSTDTQY
TRBJ2-2 | NA | TRBV3-1 | ASSQSPGNAGELF
TRBJ2-2 | NA | TRBV4-3 | ASSQDQGGFTGELF
TRBJ1-1 | NA | TRBV7-8 | ASSLAGTRNTEAF
TRBJ2-1 | TRBD1 | TRBV7-2 | ASSLQPTGGKNEQF